A selection of T cell receptor beta chains follows, all from one sample in a study of radiation and T cells in renal cell carcinoma. Produced via immunoSEQ multiplex PCR; TCRdb's table is partial and in-frame only. The sample consists of about 90,000 clones, 75% to 85% of them appearing once. Sample: blood, taken from a patient whose treatment included radiotherapy and nephrectomy. All receptors derive from a man aged 60 to 75 with renal cell carcinoma. Both conserved end residues are trimmed from each CDR3.

TRBV28	TRBJ2-5	ASSFGGREGSETQY
TRBV5-5	TRBJ2-1	ASSFGASGPLREQF
TRBV29-1	TRBJ1-2	SVDAGAPGYGYT
TRBV30	TRBJ2-3	AWSGRRGDTQY
TRBV25-1	TRBJ1-2	ASSEYRDSTNYGYT
TRBV28	TRBJ2-7	ASSCAGTSFCLRYEQY
TRBV7-3	TRBJ2-5	ASSLTNGGQETQY
TRBV11-1	TRBJ1-4	ASSFGTGLTNEKLF
TRBV28	TRBJ2-7	ASSRPTWLADYEQY
TRBV27	TRBJ2-7	ASSLSAVRTYEQY
TRBV10-1	TRBJ2-3	ASRAGLSDTQY